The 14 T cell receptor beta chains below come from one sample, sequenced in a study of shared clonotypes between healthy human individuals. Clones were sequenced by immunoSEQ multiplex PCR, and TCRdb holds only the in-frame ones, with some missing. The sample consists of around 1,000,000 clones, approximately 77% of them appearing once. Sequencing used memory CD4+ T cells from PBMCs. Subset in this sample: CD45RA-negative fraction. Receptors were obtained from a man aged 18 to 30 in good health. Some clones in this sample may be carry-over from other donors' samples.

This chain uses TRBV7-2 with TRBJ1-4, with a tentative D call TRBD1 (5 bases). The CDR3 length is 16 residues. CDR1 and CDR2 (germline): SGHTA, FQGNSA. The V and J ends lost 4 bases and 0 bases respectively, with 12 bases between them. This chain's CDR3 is CASSSDPTATNEKLFF. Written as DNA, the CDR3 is TGTGCCAGCAGCTCGGACCCGACAGCAACTAATGAAAAACTGTTTTTT.

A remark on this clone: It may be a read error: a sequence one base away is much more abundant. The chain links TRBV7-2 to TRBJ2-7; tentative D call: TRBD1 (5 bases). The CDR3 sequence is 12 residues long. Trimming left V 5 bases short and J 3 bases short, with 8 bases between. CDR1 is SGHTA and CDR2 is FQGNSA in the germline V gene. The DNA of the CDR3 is TGTGCCAGCAGCCTACAGGTCTACGAGCAGTACTTC. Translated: CASSLQVYEQYF.

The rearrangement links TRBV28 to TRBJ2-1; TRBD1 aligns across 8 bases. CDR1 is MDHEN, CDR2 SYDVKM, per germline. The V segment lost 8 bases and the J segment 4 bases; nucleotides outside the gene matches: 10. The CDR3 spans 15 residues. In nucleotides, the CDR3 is TGTGCCAGCGGCCCCGGGACAGGTAGTTACAATGAGCAGTTCTTC. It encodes CASGPGTGSYNEQFF.

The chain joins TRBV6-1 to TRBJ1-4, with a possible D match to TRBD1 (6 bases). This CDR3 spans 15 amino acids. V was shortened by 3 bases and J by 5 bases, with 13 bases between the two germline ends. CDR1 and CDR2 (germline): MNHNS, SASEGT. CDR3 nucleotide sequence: TGTGCCAGCAGTGATAGGGGGACGATCAATGAAAAACTGTTTTTT. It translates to CASSDRGTINEKLFF.

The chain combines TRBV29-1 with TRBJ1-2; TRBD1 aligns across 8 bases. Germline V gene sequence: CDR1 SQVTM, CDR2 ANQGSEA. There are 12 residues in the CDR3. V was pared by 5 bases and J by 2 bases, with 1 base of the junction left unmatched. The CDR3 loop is CSVYRGNYGYTF. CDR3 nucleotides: TGCAGCGTTTACAGGGGGAACTATGGCTACACCTTC.

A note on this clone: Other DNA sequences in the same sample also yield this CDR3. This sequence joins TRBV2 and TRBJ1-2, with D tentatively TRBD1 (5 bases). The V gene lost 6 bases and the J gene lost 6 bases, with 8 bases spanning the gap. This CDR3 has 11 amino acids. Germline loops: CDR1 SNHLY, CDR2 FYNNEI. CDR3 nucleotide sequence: TGTGCCAGCAGCCTGGGGGATGGCTACACCTTC. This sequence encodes CASSLGDGYTF. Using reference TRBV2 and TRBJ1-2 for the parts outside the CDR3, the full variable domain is EPEVTQTPSHQVTQMGQEVILRCVPISNHLYFYWYRQILGQKVEFLVSFYNNEISEKSEIFDDQFSVERPDGSNFTLKIRSTKLEDSAMYFCASSLGDGYTFGSGTRLTVV.

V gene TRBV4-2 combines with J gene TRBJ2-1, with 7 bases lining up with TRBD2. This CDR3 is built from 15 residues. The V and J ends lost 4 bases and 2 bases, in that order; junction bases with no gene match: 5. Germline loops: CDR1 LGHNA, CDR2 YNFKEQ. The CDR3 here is CASSRELAPYNEQFF. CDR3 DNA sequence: TGTGCCAGCAGCCGCGAACTAGCGCCCTACAATGAGCAGTTCTTC.

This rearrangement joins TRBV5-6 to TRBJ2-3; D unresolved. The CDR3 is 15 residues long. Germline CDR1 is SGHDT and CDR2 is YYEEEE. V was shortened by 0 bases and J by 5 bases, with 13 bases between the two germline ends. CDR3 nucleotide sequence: TGTGCCAGCAGCTTGGTTGCAGTAGGCCAAGATACGCAGTATTTT. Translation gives CASSLVAVGQDTQYF.

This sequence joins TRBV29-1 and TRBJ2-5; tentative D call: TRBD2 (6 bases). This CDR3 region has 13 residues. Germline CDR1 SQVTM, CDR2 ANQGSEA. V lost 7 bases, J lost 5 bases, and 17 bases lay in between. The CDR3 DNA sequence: TGCAGCGCCAAGGGGACCCGGGGGGAGACCCAGTACTTC. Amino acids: CSAKGTRGETQYF. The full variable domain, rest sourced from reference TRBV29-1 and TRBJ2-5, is SAVISQKPSRDICQRGTSLTIQCQVDSQVTMMFWYRQQPGQSLTLIATANQGSEATYESGFVIDKFPISRPNLTFSTLTVSNMSPEDSSIYLCSAKGTRGETQYFGPGTRLLVL.

The CDR3 region is CASSLDRFSGNTIYF. CDR3 nucleotide sequence: TGCGCCAGCAGCTTGGATCGGTTCTCTGGAAACACCATATATTTT. The genes are TRBV5-1 and TRBJ1-3, with unresolved D. In germline, CDR1 is SGHRS, CDR2 YFSETQ. This CDR3 contains 15 residues. The germline V and J ends were trimmed by 0 bases and 0 bases, with 7 bases remaining between them.

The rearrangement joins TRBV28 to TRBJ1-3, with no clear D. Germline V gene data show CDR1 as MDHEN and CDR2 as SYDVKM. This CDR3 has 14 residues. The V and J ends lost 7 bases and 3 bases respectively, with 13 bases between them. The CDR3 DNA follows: TGTGCCAGCATTGGAACATGGGGTGGAAACACCATATATTTT. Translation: CASIGTWGGNTIYF. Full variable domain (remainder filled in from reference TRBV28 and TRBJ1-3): DVKVTQSSRYLVKRTGEKVFLECVQDMDHENMFWYRQDPGLGLRLIYFSYDVKMKEKGDIPEGYSVSREKKERFSLILESASTNQTSMYLCASIGTWGGNTIYFGEGSWLTVV.

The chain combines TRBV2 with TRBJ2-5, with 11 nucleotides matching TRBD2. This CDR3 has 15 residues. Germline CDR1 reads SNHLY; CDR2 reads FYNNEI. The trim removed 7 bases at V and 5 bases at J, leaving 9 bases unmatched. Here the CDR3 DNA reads TGTGCCAGCATCCGCTTCGGGACTAGCGGTGAGACCCAGTACTTC. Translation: CASIRFGTSGETQYF.

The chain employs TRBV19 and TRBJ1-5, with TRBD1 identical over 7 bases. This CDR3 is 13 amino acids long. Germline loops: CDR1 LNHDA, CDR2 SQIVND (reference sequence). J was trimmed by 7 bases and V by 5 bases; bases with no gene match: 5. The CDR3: CASSDRVLQPQHF. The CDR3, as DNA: TGTGCCAGTAGTGACAGGGTCCTACAGCCCCAGCATTTT. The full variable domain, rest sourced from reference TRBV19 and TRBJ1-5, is DGGITQSPKYLFRKEGQNVTLSCEQNLNHDAMYWYRQDPGQGLRLIYYSQIVNDFQKGDIAEGYSVSREKKESFPLTVTSAQKNPTAFYLCASSDRVLQPQHFGDGTRLSIL.

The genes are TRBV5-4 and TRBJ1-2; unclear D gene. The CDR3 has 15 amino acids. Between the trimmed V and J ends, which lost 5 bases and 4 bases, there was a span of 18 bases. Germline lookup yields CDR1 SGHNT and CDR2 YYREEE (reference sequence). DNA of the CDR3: TGTGCCAGCAGGACAAATGGGGTGCGGGGCTATGGCTACACCTTC. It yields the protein CASRTNGVRGYGYTF. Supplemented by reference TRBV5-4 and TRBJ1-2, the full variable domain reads ETGVTQSPTHLIKTRGQQVTLRCSSQSGHNTVSWYQQALGQGPQFIFQYYREEENGRGNFPPRFSGLQFPNYSSELNVNALELDDSALYLCASRTNGVRGYGYTFGSGTRLTVV.